The TCR beta chain described here comes from a study of CD8 T cells in ankylosing spondylitis. Study-level points and caveats: Clones tied to disease were said to be significantly enriched in matched ankylosing spondylitis synovial fluid. Clones that were linked to disease were CD8+ and were relatively rare in peripheral blood.

The CDR3 is 13 residues long. The V end was cut by 2 bases, the J end by 3 bases, with 7 bases between. Germline CDR1 reads MDHEN; CDR2 reads SYDVKM. MiXCR was run by TCRdb on the 5' RACE reads, yielding one entry per CDR3 protein. Altogether about 150,000 distinct CDR3 sequences are present, roughly 31% being singletons, with the ten largest covering 6%. This clonotype occurred a few times. Its target is unknown. This clonotype was obtained from a male donor with ankylosing spondylitis. Sequencing was done on a sample of synovial fluid, either unsorted or a sorted T cell fraction (not recorded which). V is TRBV28 and J is TRBJ2-5; D unresolved. CDR3 DNA sequence: TGTGCCAGCAGTTTAAGTGGGGAAGAGACCCAGTACTTC. This sequence encodes CASSLSGEETQYF. The full variable domain, in which reference TRBV28 and TRBJ2-5 provide the parts outside the CDR3, is DVKVTQSSRYLVKRTGEKVFLECVQDMDHENMFWYRQDPGLGLRLIYFSYDVKMKEKGDIPEGYSVSREKKERFSLILESASTNQTSMYLCASSLSGEETQYFGPGTRLLVL.